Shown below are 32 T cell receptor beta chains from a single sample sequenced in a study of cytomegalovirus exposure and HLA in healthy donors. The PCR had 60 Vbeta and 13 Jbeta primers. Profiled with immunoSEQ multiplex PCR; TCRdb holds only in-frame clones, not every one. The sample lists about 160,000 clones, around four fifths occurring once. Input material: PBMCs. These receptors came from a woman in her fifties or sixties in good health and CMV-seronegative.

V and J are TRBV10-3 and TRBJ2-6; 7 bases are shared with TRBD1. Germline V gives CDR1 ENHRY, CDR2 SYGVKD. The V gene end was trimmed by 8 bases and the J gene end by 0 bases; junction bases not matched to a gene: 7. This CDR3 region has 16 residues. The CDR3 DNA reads TGTGCCATCTCGGGACAGACGAGCTCTGGGGCCAACGTCCTGACTTTC. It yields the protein CAISGQTSSGANVLTF.

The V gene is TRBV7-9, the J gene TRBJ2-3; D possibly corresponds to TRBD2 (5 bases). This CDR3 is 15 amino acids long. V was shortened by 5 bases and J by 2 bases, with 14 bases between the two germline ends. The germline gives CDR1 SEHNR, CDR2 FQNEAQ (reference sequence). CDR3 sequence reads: CASSLGISDTDTQYF. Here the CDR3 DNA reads TGTGCCAGCAGCCTCGGGATTAGCGACACAGATACGCAGTATTTT.

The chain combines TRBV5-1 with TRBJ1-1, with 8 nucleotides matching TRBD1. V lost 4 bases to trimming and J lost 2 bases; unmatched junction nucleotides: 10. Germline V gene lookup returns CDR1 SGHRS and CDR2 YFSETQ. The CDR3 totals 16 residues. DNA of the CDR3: TGCGCCAGCAGCCGGACAACGGGACAGGCTAACACTGAAGCTTTCTTT. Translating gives CASSRTTGQANTEAFF.

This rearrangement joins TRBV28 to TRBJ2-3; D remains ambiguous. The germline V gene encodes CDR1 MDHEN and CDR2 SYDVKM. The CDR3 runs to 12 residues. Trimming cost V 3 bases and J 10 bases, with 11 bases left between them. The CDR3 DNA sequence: TGTGCCAGCAGTTTCTTTCCTGCGGCGCAGTATTTT. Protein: CASSFFPAAQYF. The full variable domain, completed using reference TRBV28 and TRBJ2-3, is DVKVTQSSRYLVKRTGEKVFLECVQDMDHENMFWYRQDPGLGLRLIYFSYDVKMKEKGDIPEGYSVSREKKERFSLILESASTNQTSMYLCASSFFPAAQYFGPGTRLTVL.

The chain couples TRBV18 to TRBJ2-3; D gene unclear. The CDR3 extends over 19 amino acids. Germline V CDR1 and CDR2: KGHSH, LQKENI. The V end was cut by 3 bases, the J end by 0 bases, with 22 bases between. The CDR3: CASSPTRGVRSSSTDTQYF. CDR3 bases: TGTGCCAGCTCACCGACCCGCGGAGTTAGGTCTTCCAGCACAGATACGCAGTATTTT.

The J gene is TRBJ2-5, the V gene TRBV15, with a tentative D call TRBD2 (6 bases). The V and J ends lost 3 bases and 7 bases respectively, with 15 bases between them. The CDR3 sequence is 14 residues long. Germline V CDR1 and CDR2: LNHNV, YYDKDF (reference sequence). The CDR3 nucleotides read TGTGCCACCAGCAGCCCCATGGGGGGTGGGACCCAGTACTTC. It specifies CATSSPMGGGTQYF.

CDR3: CASSLERLAVNNEQFF. CDR3 nucleotide sequence: TGTGCCAGCAGCTTAGAGCGACTAGCGGTAAACAATGAGCAGTTCTTC. The chain carries TRBV7-9 and TRBJ2-1, with 9 bases aligning to TRBD2. The germline V gene has CDR1 SEHNR and CDR2 FQNEAQ (reference sequence). The CDR3 sequence is 16 residues long. Trimming removed 1 base from V and 5 bases from J; junction bases left unmatched: 6.

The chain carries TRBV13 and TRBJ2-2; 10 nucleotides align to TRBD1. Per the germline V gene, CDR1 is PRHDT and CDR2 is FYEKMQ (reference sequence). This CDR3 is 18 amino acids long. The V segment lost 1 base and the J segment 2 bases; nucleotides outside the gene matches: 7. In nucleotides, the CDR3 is TGTGCCAGCAGCTTAGAGAGGGGACAGGGGCTTAACACCGGGGAGCTGTTTTTT. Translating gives CASSLERGQGLNTGELFF.

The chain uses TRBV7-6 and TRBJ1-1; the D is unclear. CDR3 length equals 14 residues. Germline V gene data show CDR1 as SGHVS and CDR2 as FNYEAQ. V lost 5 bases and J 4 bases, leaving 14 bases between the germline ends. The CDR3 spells CASSLGSAGTEAFF. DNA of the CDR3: TGTGCCAGCAGCCTCGGCTCAGCGGGCACTGAAGCTTTCTTT.

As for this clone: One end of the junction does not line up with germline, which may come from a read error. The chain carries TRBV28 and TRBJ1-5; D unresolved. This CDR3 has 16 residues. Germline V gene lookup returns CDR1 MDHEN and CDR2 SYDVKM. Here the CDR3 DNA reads TGTGCCAGCACCTCCCCGGGTGATTATAGCAGTCAGCCCCAGCATTTT. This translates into CASTSPGDYSSQPQHF.

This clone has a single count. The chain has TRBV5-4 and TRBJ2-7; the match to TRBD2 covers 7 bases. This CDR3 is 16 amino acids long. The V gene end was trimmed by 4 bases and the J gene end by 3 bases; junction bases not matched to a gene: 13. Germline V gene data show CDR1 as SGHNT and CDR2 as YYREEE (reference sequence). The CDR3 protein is CASSLPGSGEVYEQYF. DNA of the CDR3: TGTGCCAGCAGCCTCCCTGGGAGCGGGGAGGTCTACGAGCAGTACTTC.

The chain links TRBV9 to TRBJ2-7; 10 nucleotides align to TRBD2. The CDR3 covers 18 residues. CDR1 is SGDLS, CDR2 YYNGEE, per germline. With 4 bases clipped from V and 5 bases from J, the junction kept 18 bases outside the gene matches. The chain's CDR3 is CASSLGVSGRAADDEQYF. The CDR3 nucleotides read TGTGCCAGCAGCCTTGGGGTCAGCGGGAGGGCCGCGGATGACGAGCAGTACTTC.

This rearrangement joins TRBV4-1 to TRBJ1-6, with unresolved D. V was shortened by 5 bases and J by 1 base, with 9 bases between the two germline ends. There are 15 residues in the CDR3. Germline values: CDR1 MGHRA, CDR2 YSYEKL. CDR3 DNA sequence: TGCGCCAGCAGCTTCCGGGATTCCTATAATTCACCCCTCCACTTT. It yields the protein CASSFRDSYNSPLHF.

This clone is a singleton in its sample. In DNA, the CDR3 is TGTGCCAGCCGCGTAGGGACAAGCACAGATACGCAGTATTTT. This gives the protein CASRVGTSTDTQYF. The chain uses TRBV2 and TRBJ2-3; TRBD1 is a possible D gene (6 bases). Germline CDR1 is SNHLY and CDR2 is FYNNEI. V lost 8 bases, J lost 0 bases, and 12 bases lay in between. The length of the CDR3 is 14 residues.

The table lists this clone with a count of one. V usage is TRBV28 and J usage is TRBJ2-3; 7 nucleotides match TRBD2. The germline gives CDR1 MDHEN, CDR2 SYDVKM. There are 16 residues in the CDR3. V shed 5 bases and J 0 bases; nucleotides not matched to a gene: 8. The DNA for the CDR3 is TGTGCCAGCAGTGCTTGGCGGGGGATCAGCACAGATACGCAGTATTTT. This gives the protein CASSAWRGISTDTQYF.

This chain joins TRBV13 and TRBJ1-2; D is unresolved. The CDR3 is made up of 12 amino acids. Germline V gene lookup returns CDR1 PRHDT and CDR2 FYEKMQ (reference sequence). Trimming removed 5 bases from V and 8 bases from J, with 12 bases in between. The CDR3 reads CASSLRPVGYTF. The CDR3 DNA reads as TGTGCCAGCAGCCTGAGGCCGGTCGGCTACACCTTC.

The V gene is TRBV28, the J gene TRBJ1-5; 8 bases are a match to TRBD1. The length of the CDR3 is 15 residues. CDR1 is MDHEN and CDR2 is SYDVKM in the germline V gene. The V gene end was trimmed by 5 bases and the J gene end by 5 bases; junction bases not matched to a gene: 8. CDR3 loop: CASSGGTGDYQPQHF. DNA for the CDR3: TGTGCCAGCAGTGGAGGGACAGGTGATTATCAGCCCCAGCATTTT.

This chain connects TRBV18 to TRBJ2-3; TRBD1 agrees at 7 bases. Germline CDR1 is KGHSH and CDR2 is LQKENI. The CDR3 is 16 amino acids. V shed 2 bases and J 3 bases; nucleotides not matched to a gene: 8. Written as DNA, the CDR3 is TGTGCCAGCTCACCAAGAACAGACAGGGCGACAGATACGCAGTATTTT. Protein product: CASSPRTDRATDTQYF.

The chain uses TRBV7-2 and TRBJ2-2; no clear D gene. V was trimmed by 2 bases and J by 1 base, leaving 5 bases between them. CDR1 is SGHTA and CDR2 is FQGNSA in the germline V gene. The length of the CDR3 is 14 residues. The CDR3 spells CASSLSQNTGELFF. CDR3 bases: TGTGCCAGCAGCTTAAGCCAGAACACCGGGGAGCTGTTTTTT.

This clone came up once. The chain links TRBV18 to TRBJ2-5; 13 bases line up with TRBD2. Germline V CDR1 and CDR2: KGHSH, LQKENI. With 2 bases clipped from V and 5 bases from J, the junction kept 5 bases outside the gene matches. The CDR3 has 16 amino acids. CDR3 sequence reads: CASSPVALAGGETQYF. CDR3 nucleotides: TGTGCCAGCTCACCAGTTGCACTAGCGGGAGGGGAGACCCAGTACTTC. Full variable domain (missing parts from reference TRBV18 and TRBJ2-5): NAGVMQNPRHLVRRRGQEARLRCSPMKGHSHVYWYRQLPEEGLKFMVYLQKENIIDESGMPKERFSAEFPKEGPSILRIQQVVRGDSAAYFCASSPVALAGGETQYFGPGTRLLVL.

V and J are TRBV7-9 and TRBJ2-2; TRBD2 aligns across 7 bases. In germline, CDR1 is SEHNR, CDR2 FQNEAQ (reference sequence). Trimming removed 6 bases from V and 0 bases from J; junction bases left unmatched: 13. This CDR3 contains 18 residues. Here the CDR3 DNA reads TGTGCCAGCAGGTCCCTTCTAGCGGAGACAACGAACACCGGGGAGCTGTTTTTT. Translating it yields CASRSLLAETTNTGELFF.

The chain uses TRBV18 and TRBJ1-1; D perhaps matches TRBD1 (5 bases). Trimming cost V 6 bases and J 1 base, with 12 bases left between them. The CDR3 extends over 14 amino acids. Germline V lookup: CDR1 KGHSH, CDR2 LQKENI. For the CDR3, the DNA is TGTGCCAGCTCGTCGTTAGGGGAGAACACTGAAGCTTTCTTT. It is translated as CASSSLGENTEAFF.

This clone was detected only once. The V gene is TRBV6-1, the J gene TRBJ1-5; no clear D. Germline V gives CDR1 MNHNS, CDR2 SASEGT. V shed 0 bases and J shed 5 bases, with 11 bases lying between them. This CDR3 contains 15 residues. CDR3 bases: TGTGCCAGCAGTGAAGCGGGCAGGCGATATCAGCCCCAGCATTTT. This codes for CASSEAGRRYQPQHF.

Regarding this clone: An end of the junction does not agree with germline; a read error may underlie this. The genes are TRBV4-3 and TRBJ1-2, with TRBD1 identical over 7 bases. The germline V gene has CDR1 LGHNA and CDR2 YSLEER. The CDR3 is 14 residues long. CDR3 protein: CASSQGHGQGGSYF. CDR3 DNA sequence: TGCGCCAGCAGCCAAGGCCACGGCCAGGGGGGCTCTTACTTC.

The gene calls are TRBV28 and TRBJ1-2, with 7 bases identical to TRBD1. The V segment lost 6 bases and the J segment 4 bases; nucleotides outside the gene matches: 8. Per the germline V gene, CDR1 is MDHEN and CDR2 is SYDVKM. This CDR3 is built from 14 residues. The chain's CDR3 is CASRHGQASYGYTF. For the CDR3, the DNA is TGTGCCAGCAGGCATGGACAGGCGTCCTATGGCTACACCTTC.

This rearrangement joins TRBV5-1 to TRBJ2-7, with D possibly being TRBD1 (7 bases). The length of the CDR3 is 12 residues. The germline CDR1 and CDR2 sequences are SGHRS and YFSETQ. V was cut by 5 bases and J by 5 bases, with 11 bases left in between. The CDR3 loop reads CASRGRGDEQYF. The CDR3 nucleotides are TGCGCCAGCAGGGGCAGGGGGGACGAGCAGTACTTC.

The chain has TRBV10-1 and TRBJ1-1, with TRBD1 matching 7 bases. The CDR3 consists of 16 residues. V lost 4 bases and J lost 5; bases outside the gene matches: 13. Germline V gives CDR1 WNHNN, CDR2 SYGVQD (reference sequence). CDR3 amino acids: CASSAPDRVRGTEAFF. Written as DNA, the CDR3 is TGCGCCAGCAGTGCCCCTGACAGGGTGAGGGGAACTGAAGCTTTCTTT.

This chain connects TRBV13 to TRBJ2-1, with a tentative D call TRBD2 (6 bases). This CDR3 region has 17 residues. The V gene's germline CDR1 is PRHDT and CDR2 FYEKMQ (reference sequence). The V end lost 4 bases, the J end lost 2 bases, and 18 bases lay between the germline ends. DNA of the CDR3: TGTGCCAGCAGCTCCTCCCCAACAGCTAGCGCCTACAATGAGCAGTTCTTC. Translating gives CASSSSPTASAYNEQFF.

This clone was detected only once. CDR3 protein: CASRNRAASTGELFF. In DNA, the CDR3 is TGTGCCAGCAGGAACAGGGCGGCCTCCACCGGGGAGCTGTTTTTT. The V gene is TRBV6-6, the J gene TRBJ2-2; weak D call: TRBD1 (6 bases). CDR3 length: 15 residues. Germline V gene data show CDR1 as MNHNY and CDR2 as SVGAGI (reference sequence). Trimming left V 6 bases short and J 4 bases short, with 15 bases between.

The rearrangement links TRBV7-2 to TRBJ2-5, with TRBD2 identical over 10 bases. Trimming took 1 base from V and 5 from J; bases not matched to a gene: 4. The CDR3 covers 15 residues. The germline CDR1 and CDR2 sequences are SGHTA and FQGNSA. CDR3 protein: CASSLGGLASETQYF. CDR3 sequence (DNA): TGTGCCAGCAGCTTAGGGGGACTAGCGTCGGAGACCCAGTACTTC.

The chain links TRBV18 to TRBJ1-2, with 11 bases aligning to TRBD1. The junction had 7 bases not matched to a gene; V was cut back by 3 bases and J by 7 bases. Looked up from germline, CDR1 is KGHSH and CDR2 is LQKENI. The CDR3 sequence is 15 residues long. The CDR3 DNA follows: TGTGCCAGCTCACCCATGGACAGGGGGCGAATTGGCTACACCTTC. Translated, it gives CASSPMDRGRIGYTF.

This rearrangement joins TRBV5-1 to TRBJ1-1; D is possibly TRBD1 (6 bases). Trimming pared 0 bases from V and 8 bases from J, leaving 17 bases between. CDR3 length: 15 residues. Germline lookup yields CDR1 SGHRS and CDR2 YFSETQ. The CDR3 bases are TGCGCCAGCAGCTTGGTCACAGGGTCTCTATCCGAAGCTTTCTTT. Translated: CASSLVTGSLSEAFF. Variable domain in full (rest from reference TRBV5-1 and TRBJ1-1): KAGVTQTPRYLIKTRGQQVTLSCSPISGHRSVSWYQQTPGQGLQFLFEYFSETQRNKGNFPGRFSGRQFSNSRSEMNVSTLELGDSALYLCASSLVTGSLSEAFFGQGTRLTVV.